The 9 T cell receptor beta chains in this list originate from one sample, sequenced in a study of naive and memory T cell subsets listed by TCRdb under 2017. Preparation of the library involved UMI-ligation and nested PCR. The instrument was an Illumina MiSeq. To cover both TRBC1 and TRBC2, the beta constant-region primer consisted of an equimolar mix of two oligonucleotides. TCRdb trimmed public reads at Q25 via fastp, called clones via MiXCR and kept in-frame beta chains. Every CDR3 protein is listed once, alongside the most common genes and DNA of its rows. Here the sample has about 90,000 distinct CDR3 sequences; roughly 7% occur a single time. 1.6% of the sample lies in the top ten. Specimen: central memory CD4+ T cells from blood. The sample's cell subset or site label is to be understood as: central memory, CD45RA- CD27+. These TCRs come from a human donor in good health.

This clonotype was seen only a few times. J is TRBJ2-1 and V is TRBV7-9; 12 bases align to TRBD1. Germline CDR1 reads SEHNR; CDR2 reads FQNEAQ (reference sequence). The CDR3 runs to 18 residues. V lost 5 bases to trimming and J lost 6 bases; unmatched junction nucleotides: 14. The CDR3 protein is CASSPSGTGGAAGNEQFF. CDR3 coding DNA: TGTGCCAGCAGCCCGTCCGGGACAGGGGGCGCCGCGGGCAATGAGCAGTTCTTC.

This clonotype showed up many times. The chain couples TRBV20-1 to TRBJ1-1; D not certain. Trimming left V 1 base short and J 1 base short, with 7 bases between. Germline assignment: CDR1 DFQATT and CDR2 SNEGSKA (reference sequence). The CDR3 has 13 residues. The DNA of the CDR3 is TGCAGTGCTAGAGCCCAGACGAACACTGAAGCTTTCTTT. Encoded protein: CSARAQTNTEAFF.

For this clonotype: This could be a read error, since a much larger clone is one nucleotide away. The chain is built from TRBV7-2 and TRBJ1-2; D is ambiguous. The length of the CDR3 is 13 residues. Germline V gene data show CDR1 as SGHTA and CDR2 as FQGNSA. The CDR3 sequence is CASSSQINCGYTF. CDR3 in DNA: TGTGCCAGCAGCTCACAGATTAACTGTGGCTACACCTTC.

Many counts were recorded for this clonotype. This chain uses TRBV28 with TRBJ2-1; 9 bases align to TRBD2. Germline loops: CDR1 MDHEN, CDR2 SYDVKM. The CDR3 is 15 amino acids. The V segment lost 3 bases and the J segment 9 bases; nucleotides outside the gene matches: 9. CDR3 DNA sequence: TGTGCCAGCAGTTTCCAAGCGGGGGGTATAGGTGAGCAGTTCTTC. Protein sequence: CASSFQAGGIGEQFF.

A few counts support this clonotype. The chain joins TRBV12-3 or TRBV12-4 to TRBJ1-2; perhaps TRBD1 as D (5 bases). The CDR3 covers 16 residues. V was pared by 4 bases and J by 4 bases, with 19 bases between. The DNA of the CDR3 is TGTGCCAGCAGTTCCACATCTGCAGGGCGAAGCTATGGCTACACCTTC. It encodes CASSSTSAGRSYGYTF.

The table lists this clonotype with a few counts. J is TRBJ2-6 and V is TRBV5-1; no clear D. The CDR3 totals 14 residues. The V end was cut by 3 bases, the J end by 4 bases, with 8 bases between. Germline V gene sequence: CDR1 SGHRS, CDR2 YFSETQ. CDR3 bases: TGCGCCAGCAGCTCAGCCTTGGGGGCCAACGTCCTGACTTTC. It encodes CASSSALGANVLTF.

On this clonotype itself: A much larger clone differs by one base, so this may be a read error. The V call is TRBV18, the J call TRBJ1-2, with 10 nucleotides matching TRBD1. This CDR3 comprises 15 residues. Germline V gene data show CDR1 as KGHSH and CDR2 as LQKENI. CDR3 sequence: CASSPPTTGGYGYNF. The CDR3 nucleotides are TGTGCCAGCTCACCACCCACGACAGGGGGCTACGGCTACAACTTC.

The rearrangement joins TRBV7-2 to TRBJ2-7, with TRBD2 matching 8 bases. Germline assignment: CDR1 SGHTA and CDR2 FQGNSA. Trimming at V came to 3 bases and at J to 4 bases, leaving 11 bases not matched to a gene. The CDR3 length is 16 residues. The CDR3 protein is CASSFPPTGGGYEQYF. The CDR3 nucleotides are TGTGCCAGCAGCTTTCCCCCTACCGGCGGGGGGTACGAGCAGTACTTC.

Ten or more counts support this clonotype. The chain carries TRBV3-1 and TRBJ2-1; 9 bases are shared with TRBD2. CDR1 LGHDT and CDR2 YNNKEL come from the germline V gene (reference sequence). The CDR3 length is 15 residues. Losses at the gene ends were 4 bases for V and 5 bases for J; bases not matched to a gene: 6. The CDR3 region has the DNA TGTGCCAGCAGCCTTAGCGGGAGAAAGGACAATGAGCAGTTCTTC. Translating it yields CASSLSGRKDNEQFF.